This passage covers 16 T cell receptor beta chains from one sample sequenced in a study of blood T cell repertoires in COVID-19. Profiled with immunoSEQ multiplex PCR; TCRdb holds only in-frame clones, not every one. Of around 270,000 clones listed, about 89% are singletons. The sample taken for sequencing was peripheral blood. The receptors originated from a woman aged 45 to 65 with acute or convalescent COVID-19.

The genes are TRBV6-5 and TRBJ1-4; unclear D gene. V was clipped by 2 bases and J by 8 bases, with 12 bases between them. The CDR3 is 14 residues long. Germline lookup yields CDR1 MNHEY and CDR2 SVGAGI. The CDR3 reads CASSYLGKTEKLFF. CDR3 nucleotides: TGTGCCAGCAGTTACCTCGGGAAAACGGAAAAACTGTTTTTT.

The chain couples TRBV4-1 to TRBJ1-3; weak D call: TRBD1 (5 bases). Germline CDR1 reads MGHRA; CDR2 reads YSYEKL. V lost 1 base and J 4 bases, leaving 17 bases between the germline ends. The length of the CDR3 is 17 residues. The CDR3 coding sequence is TGCGCCAGCAGCCAAGGCCTCGGGGGACGGAGGGGAAACACCATATATTTT. Protein: CASSQGLGGRRGNTIYF.

The chain uses TRBV30 and TRBJ2-2; 7 positions agree with TRBD1. Germline-derived CDR1 and CDR2 are GTSNPN and SVGIG (reference sequence). The CDR3 has 15 residues. The J segment lost 1 base and the V segment lost 5 bases, leaving 7 bases of the junction unmatched. The CDR3 protein is CAWGRQGRNTGELFF. CDR3 nucleotides: TGTGCCTGGGGCCGACAGGGAAGGAACACCGGGGAGCTGTTTTTT.

This clone appeared a few times. The chain is built from TRBV25-1 and TRBJ1-2; TRBD1 might be the D (6 bases). The CDR3 loop spans 15 amino acids. CDR1 and CDR2 (germline): MGHDK, SYGVNS. V was trimmed by 3 bases and J by 3 bases, leaving 14 bases between them. The DNA for the CDR3 is TGTGCCAGCAGTGACTCTACAGGGTTGCACTATGGCTACACCTTC. It encodes CASSDSTGLHYGYTF.

The chain joins TRBV6-5 to TRBJ1-2; D ambiguous. This CDR3 is 11 amino acids long. Germline V gene data show CDR1 as MNHEY and CDR2 as SVGAGI. V lost 10 bases, J lost 6 bases, and 12 bases lay in between. This CDR3 reads CATEGGNGYTF. As DNA, the CDR3 is TGTGCCACCGAGGGCGGGAATGGCTACACCTTC.

The genes are TRBV27 and TRBJ1-4; possibly TRBD1 for D (5 bases). Trimming removed 6 bases from V and 7 bases from J, with 18 bases in between. The germline CDR1 and CDR2 sequences are MNHEY and SMNVEV (reference sequence). The CDR3 spans 15 residues. CDR3 bases: TGTGCCAGCAGAGTCAGGACATCAGAGGTTGAAAAACTGTTTTTT. It yields the protein CASRVRTSEVEKLFF.

The V and J genes are TRBV7-3 and TRBJ1-1, with TRBD1 identical over 7 bases. J lost 6 bases, V lost 5 bases, and 6 bases had no gene match. Germline V gene lookup returns CDR1 SGHTA and CDR2 FQGTGA. CDR3 size: 13 residues. The CDR3 region has the DNA TGTGCCAGCAGCCGCGACAGGGCCGCTGAAGCTTTCTTT. Translating gives CASSRDRAAEAFF.

The chain is built from TRBV18 and TRBJ2-5; 8 positions agree with TRBD2. The CDR3 runs to 15 residues. With V trimmed by 0 bases and J by 2 bases, 2 bases remained unmatched. Germline V gene lookup returns CDR1 KGHSH and CDR2 LQKENI. CDR3 DNA: TGTGCCAGCTCACCACCGCGGGGGGAACAAGAGACCCAGTACTTC. This codes for CASSPPRGEQETQYF.

This clone has only a few counts. V usage is TRBV9 and J usage is TRBJ2-7; 7 bases align to TRBD2. From germline, CDR1 is SGDLS and CDR2 YYNGEE. V trimming: 0 bases; J trimming: 3 bases; junction bases outside the gene matches: 3. This CDR3 region has 14 residues. CDR3 coding DNA: TGTGCCAGCAGCGTAGCAAGCGGGAACTACGAGCAGTACTTC. The encoded protein is CASSVASGNYEQYF. Drawing the rest from reference TRBV9 and TRBJ2-7, the complete variable domain is DSGVTQTPKHLITATGQRVTLRCSPRSGDLSVYWYQQSLDQGLQFLIQYYNGEERAKGNILERFSAQQFPDLHSELNLSSLELGDSALYFCASSVASGNYEQYFGPGTRLTVT.

Comments on this clone: The junction does not match germline at one end; this may be a read error. The chain couples TRBV7-2 to TRBJ1-5, with D perhaps TRBD1 (5 bases). Per the germline V gene, CDR1 is SGHTA and CDR2 is FQGNSA. This CDR3 comprises 15 residues. The DNA for the CDR3 is TGTGCCAGCAGCCTAGCGGGGCAATGGAATCAGCCCCAGCATTTT. Its protein product is CASSLAGQWNQPQHF.

The chain joins TRBV5-4 to TRBJ2-1; 10 nucleotides agree with TRBD2. The length of the CDR3 is 15 residues. Germline V CDR1 and CDR2: SGHNT, YYREEE (reference sequence). V shed 3 bases and J 2 bases; nucleotides not matched to a gene: 2. CDR3 DNA sequence: TGTGCCAGCAGCTCAACTAGCGGGGCCTACAATGAGCAGTTCTTC. Translation: CASSSTSGAYNEQFF. The whole variable domain, remainder taken from reference TRBV5-4 and TRBJ2-1, is ETGVTQSPTHLIKTRGQQVTLRCSSQSGHNTVSWYQQALGQGPQFIFQYYREEENGRGNFPPRFSGLQFPNYSSELNVNALELDDSALYLCASSSTSGAYNEQFFGPGTRLTVL.

J is TRBJ2-3 and V is TRBV28; TRBD2 aligns across 12 bases. Germline loops: CDR1 MDHEN, CDR2 SYDVKM. The CDR3 runs to 18 residues. Trimming at V came to 3 bases and at J to 0 bases, leaving 7 bases not matched to a gene. CDR3 in DNA: TGTGCCAGCAGTTTTACGGCTAGCGGGAGGGCGAGCACAGATACGCAGTATTTT. Translation gives CASSFTASGRASTDTQYF.

J is TRBJ2-7 and V is TRBV28; the match to TRBD1 covers 7 bases. CDR1 is MDHEN, CDR2 SYDVKM, per germline. V lost 5 bases and J lost 3; bases outside the gene matches: 10. The length of the CDR3 is 15 residues. CDR3 residues: CASSIPGQLNYEQYF. The CDR3 region has the DNA TGTGCCAGCAGTATACCGGGACAGCTAAACTACGAGCAGTACTTC. The whole variable domain, filled in from reference TRBV28 and TRBJ2-7, reads DVKVTQSSRYLVKRTGEKVFLECVQDMDHENMFWYRQDPGLGLRLIYFSYDVKMKEKGDIPEGYSVSREKKERFSLILESASTNQTSMYLCASSIPGQLNYEQYFGPGTRLTVT.

The gene calls are TRBV20-1 and TRBJ2-7; D not resolved. Per germline, CDR1 DFQATT and CDR2 SNEGSKA (reference sequence). CDR3 size: 10 residues. Trimming cost V 3 bases and J 7 bases, with 7 bases left between them. CDR3 DNA: TGCAGTGCTAGGAGCGAAGAGCAGTACTTC. Encoded protein: CSARSEEQYF.

In the case of this clone: Germline and junction disagree at one end, which may indicate a read error. The chain is built from TRBV7-9 and TRBJ2-2, with 9 positions matching TRBD2. The V gene's germline CDR1 is SEHNR and CDR2 FQNEAQ (reference sequence). The CDR3 contains 16 residues. The CDR3 nucleotides are TGTGCCAGCAGCCCGATAGCGGGAGCGAACCCCGGGGAGCTGTTTTTT. Protein product: CASSPIAGANPGELFF.

This clone has just one count. The J gene is TRBJ1-6, the V gene TRBV5-1; D not certain. The germline CDR1 and CDR2 sequences are SGHRS and YFSETQ. Trimming took off 6 bases at V and 5 bases at J, with 12 bases between the two ends. The CDR3 loop spans 14 amino acids. The CDR3 is CASTNRDNNSPLHF. Here the CDR3 DNA reads TGCGCCAGCACGAACAGAGATAATAATTCACCCCTCCACTTT.